The rows below give T cell receptor beta chains drawn from one sample of a study of shared clonotypes between healthy human individuals. Assay used: immunoSEQ multiplex PCR; TCRdb lists only in-frame clones, some missing. The data hold 2 million to 2.5 million clones, with 93% observed a single time. The sample was naive CD4+ T cells from PBMCs. These receptors all come from a young man in good health. Some clones in this sample may be carry-over from other donors' samples. Each CDR3 is given with its conserved first and last residue. The D gene is left open where the match is weak. Some rows mark clone size as missing; the rest say once, few, many or name a class of expanded clone.

>TRBV5-5|TRBJ2-7|.|.
TGTGCCAGCAGCCTGAGAGCGGAGAGCTCCTACGAGCAGTACTTC
CASSLRAESSYEQYF
>TRBV9|TRBJ1-3|.|TRBD1
TGTGCCAGCAGCCCCAGGGGGGATGGAAACACCATATATTTT
CASSPRGDGNTIYF
>TRBV7-2|TRBJ1-3|.|TRBD1
TGTGCCAGCAGCCCTCGGACAGGATCTGGAAACACCATATATTTT
CASSPRTGSGNTIYF
>TRBV7-6|TRBJ2-2|.|TRBD1
TGTGCCAGCAACCCCCTAGCCGGGACAGGGTTGGTCGGGGAGCTGTTTTTT
CASNPLAGTGLVGELFF
>TRBV28|TRBJ2-5|.|TRBD1
TGTGCCAGCAGTCCCGGACAGGGCCAAGAGACCCAGTACTTC
CASSPGQGQETQYF
>TRBV19|TRBJ1-1|.|.
TGTGCCAGTACCCAGAGGGGGGTGAAGGGCACTGAAGCTTTCTTT
CASTQRGVKGTEAFF
>TRBV19|TRBJ2-3|.|.
TGTGCCAGTAGTATGAGTATCGATACGCAGTATTTT
CASSMSIDTQYF
>TRBV5-1|TRBJ2-3|once|TRBD2
TGCGCCAGCAGCGCAGGGACTAGCGGACTCACAGATACGCAGTATTTT
CASSAGTSGLTDTQYF
>TRBV28|TRBJ1-5|.|TRBD1
TGTGCCAGCAGTTGGGACAGGGATAGCAATCAGCCCCAGCATTTT
CASSWDRDSNQPQHF
>TRBV28|TRBJ2-1|.|.
TGTGCCAGCAGTCTAGACAGCTACAATGAGCAGTTCTTC
CASSLDSYNEQFF
>TRBV29-1|TRBJ2-1|.|.
TGCAGCGTTGGGGTCAGCTACAATGAGCAGTTCTTC
CSVGVSYNEQFF
>TRBV5-1|TRBJ2-3|.|TRBD2
TGCGCCAGCAGCTTGGGACTAGCGGGAGATGGGACAGATACGCAGTATTTT
CASSLGLAGDGTDTQYF
>TRBV7-3|TRBJ2-7|.|.
TGTGCCAGCAGCGCCCGCGGGCCAGGGGACGAGCAGCACTTC
CASSARGPGDEQHF
>TRBV9|TRBJ2-5|.|.
TGTGCCAGCAGCGCCGACGCTAGTGGAGGCGAGACCCAGTACTTC
CASSADASGGETQYF
>TRBV11-2|TRBJ2-7|.|TRBD2
TGTGCCAGCAGCTTAGCCAGCGGGAGGGGGGACGAGCAGTACTTC
CASSLASGRGDEQYF
>TRBV6-1|TRBJ1-5|.|.
TGTGCCAGCAGTGATTTGGGAGACCGTCAGCCCCAGCATTTT
CASSDLGDRQPQHF